This TCR beta chain was sequenced during a study of monozygotic twins with inflammatory bowel disease. CDR3 size: 14 residues. As concerns this clonotype: Antigen: not known.

TCRdb re-called the 5' RACE reads; every CDR3 protein appears as one record, without DNA. The sample is made up of approximately 420,000 distinct CDR3 sequences, and the top ten hold approximately 2.3% of it. Study-level findings and limits: Whereas healthy co-twins had higher TCRbeta diversity (inverse Simpson), IBD patients had lower diversity.

The sequenced material came from blood. The TCR sequence derives from a human donor with ulcerative colitis or Crohn's disease, or a healthy co-twin of an affected twin (not recorded which). The chain uses TRBV12-3 or TRBV12-4 and TRBJ1-5; TCRdb proposes TRBD1, but this gene call is untestable without DNA. CDR3 in amino acids: CASRGGQGYQPQHF.